This T cell receptor (beta chain) was recovered during a study of blood T cell repertoires in COVID-19. Across the study: Samples of COVID-19 (acute and convalescent) were obtained from the United States, Italy and Spain. PBMCs, B-cell-depleted T cells, or T cells provided the cDNA or gDNA that made up the material.

Trimming cost V 6 bases and J 2 bases; bases outside gene matches: 4. Germline V gene data show CDR1 as LNHDA and CDR2 as SQIVND (reference sequence). This CDR3 region has 14 residues. As handled by the study authors: From reference gene primer amplification, estimates of nucleated cell counts were derived. TCRdb's copy holds only in-frame clones and misses some; the assay was immunoSEQ multiplex PCR. V and J calls and clone size are those listed in that table; D and trimming were worked out from the DNA. The sample lists some 170,000 clones, around 85% seen once, with approximately 11% in the top ten.

The sequencing input was peripheral blood. The V call is TRBV19, the J call TRBJ1-3; 7 bases fit TRBD1. The sequence came from a man in his sixties with active or convalescent COVID-19. The CDR3 nucleotides read TGTGCCAGTAGCGAGACAGGGCCTGGAAACACCATATATTTT. It is translated as CASSETGPGNTIYF.